This T cell receptor (beta chain) stems from a study of cytomegalovirus exposure and HLA in healthy donors. This clone was seen only a few times. The antigen is undetermined. The PCR had 60 Vbeta and 13 Jbeta primers. Profiled with immunoSEQ multiplex PCR; TCRdb holds only in-frame clones, not every one. The sample comprises 100,000 to 140,000 clones, around 80% of which are singletons, and less than 3.5% rests with the top ten. The CDR3 covers 13 residues. CDR1 is MGHDK and CDR2 is SYGVNS in the germline V gene. Deletions cut 3 bases from V and 0 bases from J, with 5 bases between. Study-wide results and caveats: In a later analysis, TCR beta V- and J-gene trimming was associated with a missense DCLRE1C variant. Some public TCRs appeared in many individuals, while most sequences were rare. The study labeled under 200 TCR beta chains cytomegalovirus-associated.

The TCR comes from a man aged 30 to 39 in good health and CMV-seropositive. The chain carries TRBV25-1 and TRBJ1-1; no clear D. Sequencing was carried out using PBMCs. The CDR3 region has the DNA TGTGCCAGCAGTGAGTCCTTGAACACTGAAGCTTTCTTT. Residues: CASSESLNTEAFF.